This is a list of T cell receptor beta chains from one sample in a study of cytomegalovirus exposure and HLA in healthy donors. Sequencing used immunoSEQ multiplex PCR; TCRdb keeps in-frame clones, though not all of them. The profile shows approximately 280,000 clones, approximately 83% of them singletons. Sequenced sample: PBMCs. The receptors come from a woman between 18 and 29 years old in good health and CMV-seronegative. Each CDR3 is given without its conserved first and last residue. Not every row has a clone size; where given, it reads once, few, many or a size class.

clone size: NA; V gene: TRBV28; CDR3 protein: ASSFPDRGGEQF
clone size: NA; V gene: TRBV10-1; CDR3 protein: ASRPGTGDKNTEAF
clone size: once; V gene: TRBV7-2; CDR3 protein: ASSIDRLAGAHEQF
clone size: NA; V gene: TRBV30; CDR3 protein: AWNSQGFGYGYT
clone size: NA; V gene: TRBV30; CDR3 protein: AWSVSTNTGELF
clone size: NA; V gene: TRBV7-3; CDR3 protein: ASSFGNRGETQY
clone size: NA; V gene: TRBV28; CDR3 protein: ASTPGGGAVYGYT
clone size: NA; V gene: TRBV6-5; CDR3 protein: ASIQGSGELF
clone size: NA; V gene: TRBV27; CDR3 protein: ASSENYYEQY
clone size: NA; V gene: TRBV5-1; CDR3 protein: ASSLGQLHYEQY
clone size: NA; V gene: TRBV2; CDR3 protein: ASSEVLAPTNTGELF
clone size: NA; V gene: TRBV7-4; CDR3 protein: ASSPPGTANFSVNQPQH
clone size: NA; V gene: TRBV7-7; CDR3 protein: ASSLLTGSYEQF
clone size: NA; V gene: TRBV5-6; CDR3 protein: ASSLVRSHGYT
clone size: NA; V gene: TRBV5-6; CDR3 protein: ASTTGLAVYEQY
clone size: NA; V gene: TRBV19; CDR3 protein: ASQKQRTGAYEQY
clone size: few; V gene: TRBV2; CDR3 protein: ASSERGNSYEQY
clone size: NA; V gene: TRBV5-6; CDR3 protein: ASSLVGQSSGNTIY
clone size: NA; V gene: TRBV6-1; CDR3 protein: ASSATGTDGYEAF
clone size: NA; V gene: TRBV19; CDR3 protein: ASSITGGAGNQPQH
clone size: NA; V gene: TRBV4-3; CDR3 protein: ASSQQNNQPQH
clone size: NA; V gene: TRBV27; CDR3 protein: ASSSGTSGNNEQF
clone size: NA; V gene: TRBV27; CDR3 protein: ASSLSLGQLHTGELF
clone size: NA; V gene: TRBV28; CDR3 protein: ASSSNNEQF
clone size: NA; V gene: TRBV6-1; CDR3 protein: ASSDYITYGYT
clone size: NA; V gene: TRBV28; CDR3 protein: ASSFPGTNQPQH
clone size: NA; V gene: TRBV27; CDR3 protein: ASSFLSGGHGATDTQY
clone size: once; V gene: TRBV7-8; CDR3 protein: ASSLGPLPHYGYT
clone size: NA; V gene: TRBV30; CDR3 protein: AWSPSSVEQF
clone size: NA; V gene: TRBV5-8; CDR3 protein: ASSLWGRADGETQY
clone size: NA; V gene: TRBV5-1; CDR3 protein: ASSSYSGTDTQY
clone size: NA; V gene: TRBV5-1; CDR3 protein: ASSLGVRTEAF
clone size: NA; V gene: TRBV29-1; CDR3 protein: SVGVSGSGYGYT
clone size: NA; V gene: TRBV28; CDR3 protein: ASSPTAGETQY
clone size: NA; V gene: TRBV27; CDR3 protein: ASSLPTGGWV
clone size: NA; V gene: TRBV29-1; CDR3 protein: SVVTGYSGANVLT
clone size: NA; V gene: TRBV5-6; CDR3 protein: ASSFYGGGSNQPQH
clone size: NA; V gene: TRBV6-5; CDR3 protein: ASSYAGTGGYEQY
clone size: few; V gene: TRBV7-2; CDR3 protein: ASSKGQQTYEQY
clone size: NA; V gene: TRBV5-1; CDR3 protein: ASSLDRDSSYEQY
clone size: NA; V gene: TRBV6-5; CDR3 protein: ASRARGQGEQY
clone size: NA; V gene: TRBV7-9; CDR3 protein: ASKGWEGGNGYT
clone size: NA; V gene: TRBV6-5; CDR3 protein: ASSSDRNSGNTIY
clone size: NA; V gene: TRBV19; CDR3 protein: ASSMGQGNTEAF
clone size: NA; V gene: TRBV7-8; CDR3 protein: ASSERDRGGEKLF
clone size: NA; V gene: TRBV29-1; CDR3 protein: SAIAGVNTGELF
clone size: NA; V gene: TRBV27; CDR3 protein: ASRTGQGGSTGELF
clone size: NA; V gene: TRBV30; CDR3 protein: AWSLSGYTDTQY
clone size: once; V gene: TRBV10-3; CDR3 protein: AISDRGIVDEQF
clone size: NA; V gene: TRBV29-1; CDR3 protein: SGRTGFQETQY
clone size: NA; V gene: TRBV4-1; CDR3 protein: ASTIQGSEKLF
clone size: once; V gene: TRBV11-3; CDR3 protein: ASSLVGRQGHGYT
clone size: NA; V gene: TRBV10-1; CDR3 protein: ASSESGLAGGPVSSYNEQF